Described below is a single T cell receptor beta chain sequence and its context. The sample belongs to a study of cytomegalovirus exposure and HLA in healthy donors. In the study overall: Earlier, 100 million to 130 million unique TCR beta sequences were recovered from approximately 180 million T cells by an analysis.

The PCR employed 60 Vbeta primers together with 13 Jbeta primers. Using immunoSEQ multiplex PCR, the repertoire was profiled, and TCRdb retains in-frame clones only, with some absent. This table has approximately 30,000 clones, 35% to 55% appearing once. This CDR3 spans 14 amino acids. V shed 4 bases, J shed 8 bases, and the junction held 9 bases outside the gene matches. CDR1 and CDR2 from the germline V gene are SGHAT and FQNNGV. The chain couples TRBV11-2 to TRBJ2-7; 9 bases map to TRBD1. The receptor comes from a woman aged 45-65 years in good health and CMV-seronegative. Sequencing used PBMCs. The CDR3 DNA reads TGTGCCAGCAGCTGGCCCGGGACAGGGAATAAGCAGTACTTC. It encodes CASSWPGTGNKQYF.